The 29 T cell receptor beta chains reported below all come from one sample, sequenced in a study of T cell changes during pregnancy in multiple sclerosis (dated by TCRdb to between 2018 and 2020). Library method: the immunoSEQ multiplex PCR assay. Not all clones reach the TCRdb copy of this immuneACCESS table, which keeps in-frame sequences only. Checked studies attribute under half of the gap to unresolved V genes and leave the rest unexplained. This sample lists around 130,000 clones; 90% to 96% were detected once. The top ten hold more than 0.4% of the sample. The sample was peripheral blood, taken after pregnancy. These receptors originate from a female donor with multiple sclerosis, enrolled in a pregnancy study.

V and J are TRBV7-8 and TRBJ1-4; D unclear. The CDR3 sequence is 14 residues long. Germline loops: CDR1 SGHVS, CDR2 FQNEAQ. Trimming took 5 bases from V and 5 from J, leaving 12 bases between them. This CDR3 is CASSHTAQNEKLFF. The CDR3 DNA reads as TGTGCCAGCAGCCATACTGCCCAAAATGAAAAACTGTTTTTT.

This sequence joins TRBV7-9 and TRBJ1-2; TRBD1 aligns across 7 bases. CDR3 length: 14 amino acids. Per germline, CDR1 SEHNR and CDR2 FQNEAQ (reference sequence). V lost 5 bases, J lost 4 bases, and 7 bases stayed unmatched. CDR3 residues: CASSPGTESYGYTF. CDR3 in DNA: TGTGCCAGCAGCCCGGGGACAGAGAGCTATGGCTACACCTTC.

The chain uses TRBV5-1 and TRBJ2-1, with 7 bases matching TRBD2. J lost 0 bases, V lost 0 bases, and 6 bases had no gene match. Germline CDR1 and CDR2: SGHRS and YFSETQ. CDR3 length equals 17 residues. DNA for the CDR3: TGCGCCAGCAGCTTGGCCGGCGGCGGGAGCTCCTACAATGAGCAGTTCTTC. Protein: CASSLAGGGSSYNEQFF.

This chain joins TRBV9 and TRBJ2-3; 8 bases line up with TRBD2. Losses at the gene ends were 0 bases for V and 2 bases for J; bases not matched to a gene: 8. This CDR3 has 17 amino acids. In germline, CDR1 is SGDLS, CDR2 YYNGEE. For the CDR3, the DNA is TGTGCCAGCAGCGTAGCGGCTAGCGGGCACACCACAGATACGCAGTATTTT. It specifies CASSVAASGHTTDTQYF.

This clone was seen once. CDR3 in DNA: TGCAGCACTGTGGGGGGGTCCCGGGAGACCCAGTACTTC. Protein: CSTVGGSRETQYF. The chain carries TRBV29-1 and TRBJ2-5; 7 positions match TRBD2. The V segment lost 8 bases and the J segment 5 bases; nucleotides outside the gene matches: 11. Germline loops: CDR1 SQVTM, CDR2 ANQGSEA. This CDR3 is built from 13 residues.

V is TRBV19 and J is TRBJ2-5; 13 positions agree with TRBD2. The length of the CDR3 is 16 residues. The germline CDR1 and CDR2 sequences are LNHDA and SQIVND (reference sequence). The J segment lost 2 bases and the V segment lost 9 bases, leaving 9 bases of the junction unmatched. CDR3 in DNA: TGTGCCAGCTCTTCACTAGCGGGAGGGTGGCAAGAGACCCAGTACTTC. The encoded protein is CASSSLAGGWQETQYF.

The gene calls are TRBV6-5 and TRBJ1-1, with a weak D call TRBD1 (6 bases). Trimming took 6 bases from V and 1 from J, leaving 9 bases between them. Per the germline V gene, CDR1 is MNHEY and CDR2 is SVGAGI. The CDR3 covers 13 residues. Written as DNA, the CDR3 is TGTGCCAGCAGAGTAGGGGGGAACACTGAAGCTTTCTTT. Translation gives CASRVGGNTEAFF.

The genes are TRBV19 and TRBJ1-1; tentatively, D is TRBD1 (5 bases). This CDR3 is 12 amino acids long. The germline V gene encodes CDR1 LNHDA and CDR2 SQIVND (reference sequence). V was trimmed by 7 bases and J by 6 bases, leaving 12 bases between them. The CDR3 loop is CASKQGLAEAFF. The DNA of the CDR3 is TGTGCCAGTAAGCAGGGTCTCGCTGAAGCTTTCTTT.

For the CDR3, the DNA is TGTGCCAGCAGTGCCGCAGGGGGTTCCTCTGGAAACACCATATATTTT. Protein: CASSAAGGSSGNTIYF. The gene calls are TRBV6-1 and TRBJ1-3; the match to TRBD1 covers 7 bases. The CDR3 spans 16 residues. In germline, CDR1 is MNHNS, CDR2 SASEGT. V dropped 4 bases and J dropped 0; count of bases not matched to a gene: 6.

The J gene is TRBJ1-4, the V gene TRBV28, with 7 nucleotides matching TRBD1. Germline V CDR1 and CDR2: MDHEN, SYDVKM. The CDR3 totals 16 residues. With 10 bases clipped from V and 4 bases from J, the junction kept 15 bases outside the gene matches. The CDR3 bases are TGTGCCACAGGCCGCCCTACAGGGGCGAGTAATGAAAAACTGTTTTTT. It yields the protein CATGRPTGASNEKLFF.

The CDR3: CASRLDTYEQYF. In nucleotides, the CDR3 is TGCGCCAGCAGACTAGACACCTACGAGCAGTACTTC. V usage is TRBV5-1 and J usage is TRBJ2-7; the D gene is possibly TRBD2 (5 bases). The CDR3 has 12 residues. Trimming took 5 bases from V and 2 from J, leaving 8 bases between them. Germline values: CDR1 SGHRS, CDR2 YFSETQ.

The rearrangement uses TRBV30 and TRBJ2-1; 7 bases match TRBD2. The CDR3 covers 14 residues. The J segment lost 7 bases and the V segment lost 8 bases, leaving 14 bases of the junction unmatched. CDR1 and CDR2 (germline): GTSNPN, SVGIG (reference sequence). The CDR3 loop reads CAASEGTMSNEQFF. As DNA, the CDR3 is TGTGCCGCGTCCGAAGGGACTATGTCAAATGAGCAGTTCTTC.

CDR3 sequence: CASSLPSDTQYF. CDR3 DNA sequence: TGTGCCAGCAGCTTACCCTCAGATACGCAGTATTTT. This chain uses TRBV7-3 with TRBJ2-3; D not resolved. Germline values: CDR1 SGHTA, CDR2 FQGTGA. V was pared by 2 bases and J by 4 bases, with 4 bases between. CDR3 length: 12 residues.

The gene calls are TRBV4-1 and TRBJ2-3, with TRBD2 matching over 7 bases. Trimming at V came to 0 bases and at J to 3 bases, leaving 9 bases not matched to a gene. The CDR3 extends over 17 amino acids. Per the germline V gene, CDR1 is MGHRA and CDR2 is YSYEKL. CDR3 nucleotide sequence: TGCGCCAGCAGCCAAGATTTCTCGGGAGGAATAACAGATACGCAGTATTTT. This gives the protein CASSQDFSGGITDTQYF.

This rearrangement joins TRBV5-6 to TRBJ2-7; 7 bases align to TRBD1. CDR3 size: 14 residues. J was trimmed by 5 bases and V by 5 bases; bases with no gene match: 10. Germline V gene data show CDR1 as SGHDT and CDR2 as YYEEEE. DNA of the CDR3: TGTGCCAGCAGGACGACAGGGTCGAGGCACGAGCAGTACTTC. It encodes CASRTTGSRHEQYF.

The chain joins TRBV28 to TRBJ1-5, with 7 positions matching TRBD1. Germline-derived CDR1 and CDR2 are MDHEN and SYDVKM. V gave up 5 bases and J gave up 2 bases; unmatched junction bases: 3. The CDR3 totals 14 residues. In nucleotides, the CDR3 is TGTGCCAGCAGTCTGACAGGGCGCAATCAGCCCCAGCATTTT. Encoded protein: CASSLTGRNQPQHF.

A few counts support this clone. V and J are TRBV4-2 and TRBJ1-1; D ambiguous. This CDR3 region has 15 residues. Trimming cost V 2 bases and J 1 base, with 11 bases left between them. Looked up from germline, CDR1 is LGHNA and CDR2 is YNFKEQ. CDR3 sequence (DNA): TGTGCCAGCAGCCAACATCGACACCCGAACACTGAAGCTTTCTTT. Translating it yields CASSQHRHPNTEAFF.

The rearrangement links TRBV28 to TRBJ2-5, with 8 bases identical to TRBD2. The V gene's germline CDR1 is MDHEN and CDR2 SYDVKM. The CDR3 covers 15 residues. V lost 3 bases, J lost 7 bases, and 10 bases stayed unmatched. CDR3 residues: CASSLAGGLPGTQYF. DNA for the CDR3: TGTGCCAGCAGTTTGGCGGGAGGCTTACCGGGGACCCAGTACTTC.

The chain has TRBV5-1 and TRBJ2-1, with 8 bases fitting TRBD2. Trimming removed 0 bases from V and 6 bases from J; junction bases left unmatched: 5. Per the germline V gene, CDR1 is SGHRS and CDR2 is YFSETQ. The CDR3 is 15 amino acids. Here the CDR3 reads CASSLDPGLGNEQFF. The DNA of the CDR3 is TGCGCCAGCAGCTTGGACCCGGGACTAGGCAATGAGCAGTTCTTC.

The V call is TRBV29-1, the J call TRBJ1-4, with a possible D match to TRBD1 (5 bases). Deletions cut 6 bases from V and 7 bases from J, with 15 bases between. The length of the CDR3 is 13 residues. Germline CDR1 and CDR2: SQVTM and ANQGSEA. The CDR3 sequence is CSVRGGEGEKLFF. CDR3 DNA sequence: TGCAGCGTCCGCGGGGGGGAGGGTGAAAAACTGTTTTTT. Filled out from reference TRBV29-1 and TRBJ1-4, the complete variable domain reads SAVISQKPSRDICQRGTSLTIQCQVDSQVTMMFWYRQQPGQSLTLIATANQGSEATYESGFVIDKFPISRPNLTFSTLTVSNMSPEDSSIYLCSVRGGEGEKLFFGSGTQLSVL.

This clone was picked up one time. CDR3 in amino acids: CASAPSLAGGYNEQFF. As DNA, the CDR3 is TGTGCCAGCGCCCCTTCACTAGCGGGAGGATACAATGAGCAGTTCTTC. The chain joins TRBV5-8 to TRBJ2-1; 12 positions match TRBD2. The V and J ends lost 7 bases and 4 bases, in that order; junction bases with no gene match: 9. The CDR3 has 16 residues. Looked up from germline, CDR1 is SGHTS and CDR2 is YDEGEE.

V is TRBV4-2 and J is TRBJ2-7; 8 positions agree with TRBD1. Trimming removed 0 bases from V and 3 bases from J; junction bases left unmatched: 4. Germline V lookup: CDR1 LGHNA, CDR2 YNFKEQ. There are 15 residues in the CDR3. The CDR3 nucleotides read TGTGCCAGCAGCCAAGATTGGGACAGGAGCTACGAGCAGTACTTC. This codes for CASSQDWDRSYEQYF.

The chain carries TRBV27 and TRBJ2-1; 9 bases agree with TRBD2. CDR3 length: 15 amino acids. The germline V gene encodes CDR1 MNHEY and CDR2 SMNVEV (reference sequence). After removal of 5 bases from V and 5 bases from J, the junction contained 7 bases not matched to a gene. The CDR3 nucleotides read TGTGCCAGCAGTGCTCCGGGACTAGCAAACAATGAGCAGTTCTTC. Protein: CASSAPGLANNEQFF.

The chain couples TRBV6-5 to TRBJ2-7; TRBD2 matches at 7 bases. The CDR3 loop spans 14 amino acids. J lost 5 bases, V lost 6 bases, and 10 bases had no gene match. Germline loops: CDR1 MNHEY, CDR2 SVGAGI. The CDR3 spells CASSPRLAAHEQYF. CDR3 sequence (DNA): TGTGCCAGCAGCCCGAGACTAGCCGCCCACGAGCAGTACTTC.

The chain has TRBV2 and TRBJ2-5, with D possibly being TRBD1 (5 bases). In germline, CDR1 is SNHLY, CDR2 FYNNEI. Trimming left V 7 bases short and J 3 bases short, with 15 bases between. The CDR3 contains 14 residues. CDR3 bases: TGTGCCAGCATGGAAGGACAACTAAAAGAGACCCAGTACTTC. Its protein product is CASMEGQLKETQYF.

This clone was seen once. The chain's CDR3 is CASTLSGRAAETQYF. In nucleotides, the CDR3 is TGTGCCAGCACGCTTAGCGGGAGGGCCGCAGAGACCCAGTACTTC. The chain joins TRBV5-4 to TRBJ2-5; the match to TRBD2 covers 11 bases. This CDR3 region has 15 residues. The germline CDR1 and CDR2 sequences are SGHNT and YYREEE (reference sequence). The V segment lost 6 bases and the J segment 4 bases; nucleotides outside the gene matches: 8.

The chain is built from TRBV27 and TRBJ2-1; the match to TRBD2 covers 7 bases. The germline V gene encodes CDR1 MNHEY and CDR2 SMNVEV (reference sequence). CDR3 length: 15 residues. V lost 3 bases, J lost 5 bases, and 7 bases stayed unmatched. For the CDR3, the DNA is TGTGCCAGCAGTTTTGGAGCGGGGAGTAACAATGAGCAGTTCTTC. Protein sequence: CASSFGAGSNNEQFF.

The chain recombines TRBV28 with TRBJ1-5; 7 nucleotides align to TRBD1. V trimming: 6 bases; J trimming: 6 bases; junction bases outside the gene matches: 11. This CDR3 has 15 residues. Germline CDR1 is MDHEN and CDR2 is SYDVKM. The CDR3 region is CASRPTGNIAQPQHF. The CDR3 DNA reads TGTGCCAGCAGGCCGACAGGGAATATTGCTCAGCCCCAGCATTTT. The variable domain in full, completed from reference TRBV28 and TRBJ1-5, reads DVKVTQSSRYLVKRTGEKVFLECVQDMDHENMFWYRQDPGLGLRLIYFSYDVKMKEKGDIPEGYSVSREKKERFSLILESASTNQTSMYLCASRPTGNIAQPQHFGDGTRLSIL.

This chain connects TRBV28 to TRBJ2-7; 7 nucleotides match TRBD1. V was pared by 6 bases and J by 0 bases, with 5 bases of the junction left unmatched. The germline gives CDR1 MDHEN, CDR2 SYDVKM. CDR3 length: 14 amino acids. In DNA form, the CDR3 reads TGTGCCAGCAGAGGACAGGACCGCTCCTACGAGCAGTACTTC. The encoded protein is CASRGQDRSYEQYF.